A single sample gave rise to the 18 T cell receptor beta chains below, sequenced in a study of memory CD4+ T cells and cytomegalovirus serostatus. Single viable CD3+CD4+CD8-CD45RO+ cells were sorted as the memory CD4+ T cells. The assay was immunoSEQ multiplex PCR, and TCRdb's table has in-frame clones only and misses some. Counted here are approximately 46,000 clones, roughly three quarters occurring once; the ten biggest clones make up roughly 1.1%. The source material was memory CD4+ T cells from blood. The receptors here all came from an adult in good health and CMV-seronegative.

The chain is built from TRBV29-1 and TRBJ2-5; D is possibly TRBD1 (6 bases). The CDR3 is 12 residues long. V lost 8 bases and J 1 base, leaving 11 bases between the germline ends. Germline lookup yields CDR1 SQVTM and CDR2 ANQGSEA. CDR3 loop: CSIGQTQETQYF. The CDR3 coding sequence is TGCAGCATCGGACAGACCCAAGAGACCCAGTACTTC.

This clone was seen a handful of times. V and J are TRBV20-1 and TRBJ1-1, with D hard to call. Per the germline V gene, CDR1 is DFQATT and CDR2 is SNEGSKA (reference sequence). Between the trimmed V and J ends, which lost 5 bases and 4 bases, there was a span of 8 bases. The CDR3 extends over 11 amino acids. The CDR3 reads CSAGRGTEAFF. The CDR3, as DNA: TGCAGTGCTGGACGGGGCACTGAAGCTTTCTTT.

The gene calls are TRBV18 and TRBJ1-5; 7 bases agree with TRBD1. There are 15 residues in the CDR3. Looked up from germline, CDR1 is KGHSH and CDR2 is LQKENI. Germline trimming cut 4 bases from V and 1 base from J; bases unmatched to any gene: 4. CDR3 loop: CASSRDSVSNQPQHF. DNA for the CDR3: TGTGCCAGCTCACGGGACAGCGTAAGCAATCAGCCCCAGCATTTT. The whole variable domain, filled in from reference TRBV18 and TRBJ1-5, reads NAGVMQNPRHLVRRRGQEARLRCSPMKGHSHVYWYRQLPEEGLKFMVYLQKENIIDESGMPKERFSAEFPKEGPSILRIQQVVRGDSAAYFCASSRDSVSNQPQHFGDGTRLSIL.

The V call is TRBV11-2, the J call TRBJ1-2; 9 positions agree with TRBD1. V lost 5 bases to trimming and J lost 6 bases; unmatched junction nucleotides: 7. Germline V gene data show CDR1 as SGHAT and CDR2 as FQNNGV. This CDR3 is built from 14 residues. The CDR3, as DNA: TGTGCCAGCAGCCCGGGACAGGGTATAGATGGCTACACCTTC. It yields the protein CASSPGQGIDGYTF.

This sequence joins TRBV2 and TRBJ2-1; possibly TRBD2 for D (5 bases). Trimming took 4 bases from V and 7 from J, leaving 17 bases between them. The CDR3 spans 15 residues. Looked up from germline, CDR1 is SNHLY and CDR2 is FYNNEI. The CDR3 region has the DNA TGTGCCAGCAGTGTTTCGAGTCTAGCAGTTAATGAGCAGTTCTTC. Protein product: CASSVSSLAVNEQFF.

This clone has more than one count but fewer than ten. The chain combines TRBV10-2 with TRBJ1-5; TRBD1 matches 8 bases. Germline CDR1 and CDR2: WSHSY and SAAADI. The V and J ends lost 6 bases and 7 bases, in that order; junction bases with no gene match: 5. The CDR3 runs 13 residues. The CDR3 protein is CASSRDRWQPQHF. In DNA, the CDR3 is TGCGCCAGCAGCCGGGACAGGTGGCAGCCCCAGCATTTT.

The chain combines TRBV19 with TRBJ2-7; tentatively, D is TRBD1 (5 bases). The V gene's germline CDR1 is LNHDA and CDR2 SQIVND (reference sequence). V shed 3 bases and J shed 2 bases, with 8 bases lying between them. The CDR3 is 13 amino acids. CDR3 DNA: TGTGCCAGTAGTATTGGGGCCGCCTACGAGCAGTACTTC. Protein sequence: CASSIGAAYEQYF.

The chain is built from TRBV25-1 and TRBJ2-1, with D perhaps TRBD1 (6 bases). Trimming shortened V by 7 bases and J by 2 bases, and 15 bases separated the two germline ends. The germline V gene encodes CDR1 MGHDK and CDR2 SYGVNS. This CDR3 has 15 amino acids. This chain's CDR3 is CASTPTQGTYNEQFF. In nucleotides, the CDR3 is TGTGCCAGCACTCCCACACAGGGCACCTACAATGAGCAGTTCTTC. The full variable domain, rest sourced from reference TRBV25-1 and TRBJ2-1, is EADIYQTPRYLVIGTGKKITLECSQTMGHDKMYWYQQDPGMELHLIHYSYGVNSTEKGDLSSESTVSRIRTEHFPLTLESARPSHTSQYLCASTPTQGTYNEQFFGPGTRLTVL.

The rearrangement joins TRBV19 to TRBJ1-1; D perhaps matches TRBD1 (6 bases). Germline V gene data show CDR1 as LNHDA and CDR2 as SQIVND (reference sequence). V lost 6 bases and J lost 4, with 15 bases in between. This CDR3 spans 14 amino acids. CDR3 loop: CASRRGAQGTEAFF. The CDR3 nucleotides are TGTGCCAGTAGAAGGGGGGCCCAGGGCACTGAAGCTTTCTTT.

The rearrangement joins TRBV10-3 to TRBJ1-5; D gene ambiguous. Germline CDR1 reads ENHRY; CDR2 reads SYGVKD. The CDR3 runs 14 residues. V gave up 2 bases and J gave up 6 bases, with 11 bases separating them. CDR3: CAISEGEVGQPQHF. DNA for the CDR3: TGTGCCATCAGTGAGGGGGAGGTAGGTCAGCCCCAGCATTTT.

A remark on this clone: This same CDR3 is encoded by further DNA sequences in the sample. The CDR3 DNA sequence: TGTGCCAGCAGCCCATACAGGGGAACTGAAGCTTTCTTT. It translates to CASSPYRGTEAFF. The chain combines TRBV7-2 with TRBJ1-1, with TRBD1 identical over 7 bases. Germline CDR1 reads SGHTA; CDR2 reads FQGNSA. Trimming removed 5 bases from V and 5 bases from J; junction bases left unmatched: 5. The CDR3 has 13 amino acids.

The V and J genes are TRBV10-1 and TRBJ2-1; a weak D match, TRBD2 (6 bases). The CDR3 is 19 residues long. Trimming cost V 4 bases and J 5 bases, with 27 bases left between them. Germline V lookup: CDR1 WNHNN, CDR2 SYGVQD (reference sequence). CDR3 sequence: CASSAGLGTGGLDDNEQFF. The CDR3 region has the DNA TGCGCCAGCAGTGCGGGTCTCGGGACCGGGGGTCTTGATGACAATGAGCAGTTCTTC.

J is TRBJ2-7 and V is TRBV15; D is possibly TRBD2 (5 bases). Germline-derived CDR1 and CDR2 are LNHNV and YYDKDF (reference sequence). CDR3 length equals 14 residues. V was trimmed by 2 bases and J by 4 bases, leaving 12 bases between them. The CDR3 DNA sequence: TGTGCCACCAGCAGACTCCTCCGGGGTTACGAGCAGTACTTC. Translated, it gives CATSRLLRGYEQYF. Based on the CDR3 plus reference TRBV15 and TRBJ2-7, the full variable domain is DAMVIQNPRYQVTQFGKPVTLSCSQTLNHNVMYWYQQKSSQAPKLLFHYYDKDFNNEADTPDNFQSRRPNTSFCFLDIRSPGLGDTAMYLCATSRLLRGYEQYFGPGTRLTVT.

CDR3 bases: TGTGCCAGCAGGGTTGGGGGGACAAGGCCCTACGAGCAGTACTTC. This gives the protein CASRVGGTRPYEQYF. The chain recombines TRBV2 with TRBJ2-5, with D possibly being TRBD1 or TRBD2 (6 bases each). The DNA matches TRBJ2-7 better at its end, which makes the J call doubtful. Germline assignment: CDR1 SNHLY and CDR2 FYNNEI. The length of the CDR3 is 15 residues.

Only a few counts were recorded for this clone. The V call is TRBV30, the J call TRBJ1-4, with D unclear. V shed 2 bases and J shed 8 bases, with 9 bases lying between them. The CDR3 is 12 residues long. CDR1 is GTSNPN, CDR2 SVGIG, per germline (reference sequence). The CDR3 nucleotides are TGTGCCTGGAGTATTACAGTCGAAAAACTGTTTTTT. Translating gives CAWSITVEKLFF. Drawing the rest from reference TRBV30 and TRBJ1-4, the complete variable domain is SQTIHQWPATLVQPVGSPLSLECTVEGTSNPNLYWYRQAAGRGLQLLFYSVGIGQISSEVPQNLSASRPQDRQFILSSKKLLLSDSGFYLCAWSITVEKLFFGSGTQLSVL.

The chain joins TRBV2 to TRBJ1-2; 7 bases align to TRBD1. In germline, CDR1 is SNHLY, CDR2 FYNNEI. The length of the CDR3 is 17 residues. With 2 bases clipped from V and 9 bases from J, the junction kept 18 bases outside the gene matches. CDR3 in amino acids: CASSEFGGGKGLFSYTF. Here the CDR3 DNA reads TGTGCCAGCAGTGAATTTGGAGGGGGCAAAGGATTATTCAGCTACACCTTC.

The rearrangement joins TRBV11-2 to TRBJ2-3, with D uncertain. The CDR3 spans 14 residues. Germline V gene lookup returns CDR1 SGHAT and CDR2 FQNNGV. Trimming removed 1 base at V and 3 bases at J, with 8 bases between. The CDR3 DNA follows: TGTGCCAGCAGCTTAGGGCAGGAGACAGATACGCAGTATTTT. It translates to CASSLGQETDTQYF.

V gene TRBV7-2 combines with J gene TRBJ2-3, with unresolved D. This CDR3 spans 14 amino acids. V was clipped by 5 bases and J by 4 bases, with 13 bases between them. CDR1 is SGHTA and CDR2 is FQGNSA in the germline V gene. The DNA of the CDR3 is TGTGCCAGCAGCCAAGGATCTCATTCAGATACGCAGTATTTT. Amino acid sequence: CASSQGSHSDTQYF.